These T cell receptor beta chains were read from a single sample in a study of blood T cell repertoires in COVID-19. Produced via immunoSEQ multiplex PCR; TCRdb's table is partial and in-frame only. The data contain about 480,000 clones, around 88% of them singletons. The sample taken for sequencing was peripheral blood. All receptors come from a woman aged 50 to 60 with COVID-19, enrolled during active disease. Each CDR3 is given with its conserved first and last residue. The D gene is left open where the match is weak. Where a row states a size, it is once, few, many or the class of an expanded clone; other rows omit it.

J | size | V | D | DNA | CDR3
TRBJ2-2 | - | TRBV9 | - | TGTGCCAGCAGCCTATCCGAGGGGGTCCGCAGGGAGCTGTTTTTT | CASSLSEGVRRELFF
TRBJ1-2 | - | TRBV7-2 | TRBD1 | TGTGCCAGCAGCTCCCCCGCAGGGGGCCCGATTTCCTATGGCTACACCTTC | CASSSPAGGPISYGYTF
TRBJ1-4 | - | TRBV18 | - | TGTGCCAGCTCACCAGCAGGAGGGGAAAAACTGTTTTTT | CASSPAGGEKLFF
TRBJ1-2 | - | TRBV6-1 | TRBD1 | TGTGCCAGCAGTGAAGACAGGGGCCGCTTTGGCTACACCTTC | CASSEDRGRFGYTF
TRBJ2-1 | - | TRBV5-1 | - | TGCGCCAGCAAATCGTCCAGCGGACCGAGCTCCTACAATGAGCAGTTCTTC | CASKSSSGPSSYNEQFF
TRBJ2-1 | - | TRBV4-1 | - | TGCGCCAGCAGCCAAGAGAAACTAGGTGAGCAGTTCTTC | CASSQEKLGEQFF
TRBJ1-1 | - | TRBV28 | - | TGTGCCAGCAGTTTATTTAGGGGGGGGACTGAAGCTTTCTTT | CASSLFRGGTEAFF
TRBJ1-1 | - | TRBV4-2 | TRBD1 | TGTGCCAGCAGCCCGAAAAACAGGGGGAACACTGAAGCTTTCTTT | CASSPKNRGNTEAFF
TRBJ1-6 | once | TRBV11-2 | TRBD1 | TGTGCCAGCAGCTTAAAGGCAGGGGGCAATTCACCCCTCCACTTT | CASSLKAGGNSPLHF
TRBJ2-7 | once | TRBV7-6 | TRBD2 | TGTGCCAGCAGTTCGGAAGCGGGGGGGCCCTACGAGCAGTACTTC | CASSSEAGGPYEQYF
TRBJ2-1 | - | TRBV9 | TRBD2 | TGTGCCAGCAGCGTTGATCCGAGCGGGGGTTACAATGAGCAGTTCTTC | CASSVDPSGGYNEQFF
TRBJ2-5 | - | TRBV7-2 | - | TGTGCCAGCAGCTTAGGGGGGCGGAACCAAGAGACCCAGTACTTC | CASSLGGRNQETQYF
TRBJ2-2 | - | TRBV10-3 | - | TGTGCCATCAGTGGAGGGGGAAACACCGGGGAGCTGTTTTTT | CAISGGGNTGELFF
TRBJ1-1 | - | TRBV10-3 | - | TGTGCCATCAGGGACGATTATACCGGGGGTGGAGCTTTCTTT | CAIRDDYTGGGAFF
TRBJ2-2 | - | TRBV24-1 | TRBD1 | TGTGCCACCAGCGCGGACAGGGTAGGGACCGGGGAGCTGTTTTTT | CATSADRVGTGELFF
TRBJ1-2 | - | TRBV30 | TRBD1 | TGTGCCTGGAGCCAAGGTGGGACAGGGGATGGCTACACCTTC | CAWSQGGTGDGYTF